This T cell receptor (beta chain) was sequenced in a study of cytomegalovirus exposure and HLA in healthy donors. Looked up from germline, CDR1 is SNHLY and CDR2 is FYNNEI. This CDR3 contains 14 residues. Between the trimmed V and J ends, which lost 6 bases and 4 bases, there was a span of 15 bases. Amplification used 60 Vbeta primers and 13 Jbeta primers. The protocol was immunoSEQ multiplex PCR, while the TCRdb copy is restricted to in-frame clones and leaves out a portion. The data contain 100,000 to 150,000 clones, 70% to 80% of them seen just once; the ten biggest clones take up approximately 1.8%.

This TCR came from a female donor in good health and CMV-seropositive. Sequenced sample: PBMCs. The V call is TRBV2, the J call TRBJ2-5, with TRBD2 as a possible D gene (6 bases). The CDR3 here is CASRTTSGGETQYF. The DNA of the CDR3 is TGTGCCAGCAGGACGACTAGTGGGGGAGAGACCCAGTACTTC.